Detailed here is one T cell receptor (beta chain). Its specific antigen is unknown. No base quality information exists; no much larger clone differs at one position. This specimen comes from a study of cytotoxic CD8 clonotypes in ibrutinib-treated CLL listed by TCRdb under 2021. Looking at the study overall: The cohort included around 16 treatment-naive and about a dozen relapsed/refractory patients; roughly 17 were IGHV unmutated. Patients were still on ibrutinib when every remission and progressive disease sample was collected. Of the 90 or so participants in the trial, roughly 25 had longitudinal samples available. Cryopreserved peripheral blood mononuclear cells were collected at three points: before therapy, at response, and at either sustained remission or disease progression. Responses were partial in roughly 24 patients and complete in 2; after median about 63 months follow-up, about 15 stayed in remission and some twelve progressed. The response samples were drawn at a median of around eleven months into treatment, with a range of about 6 to 36 months. On average, each sample had a few hundred thousand productive templates and tens of thousands of productive rearrangements.

CDR1 and CDR2 are read off the germline V gene as SGHRS and YFSETQ. The CDR3 measures 15 amino acids from cysteine to phenylalanine. Only CDR3 DNA remains: 45 bases, in frame from the first base. Deletion took 1 base off V and 0 bases off J, with a span of 8 bases between the germline ends. Each clonotype received, on average, about 9.7x coverage in deep resolution sequencing performed on a MiSeq, where the target depth lay between 1 in 1 million and 1 in 200,000 T cells. The immunoSEQ hsTCRB Kit was used to generate TCR beta libraries. Concerning the study's data processing: ImmunoSEQ Data Assistant and ImmunoSEQ Analyzer were used for data analysis, and V, D and J genes were assigned according to IMGT definitions. Clonality, which ranges from 0 to 1, was calculated as one minus the normalized Shannon entropy of productive rearrangement frequencies. Only overrepresented clonotypes making up at least 0.05% of the repertoire of each patient were included in the public clonotype analysis. About a dozen age-matched healthy donor repertoires from immuneACCESS were used as controls for clonality. TCRdb's version of the immuneACCESS table is confined to in-frame rearrangements and falls short of the full clone set. An unresolved V gene accounts for under half of the shortfall where checked; the remainder is of unknown origin. V, J and clone size are those of that table, while D and trimming were read from the DNA. This sample lists about 58,000 clones; roughly 70% were detected once. 43% of the sample comes from the top ten.

General conclusions and limits of the study: Baseline clonality exceeded that of age-matched healthy donors and correlated strongly with circulating CD8+ T-cell counts. Public clonotypes were found to be uncommon and were observed to contract or remain stable during treatment; the increase in clonality was shown to reflect expansion of private clonotypes at ibrutinib response. Sustained-remission and progressing patients did not have matched sampling times, and lymph node repertoires were not examined. An increase in clonality was observed at ibrutinib response, with clonality remaining stable during sustained remission and falling back toward baseline at progression.

The sample's time point, from its label and the paper: approximately twelve months on ibrutinib. For TCR beta library preparation, roughly 2 micrograms of genomic DNA were extracted from the cryopreserved PBMCs. Longitudinal blood samples from CLL patients receiving ibrutinib monotherapy were subjected to high-throughput TCR beta sequencing. The patients were enrolled in a single-center, open-label phase 2 trial of ibrutinib monotherapy. The chain employs TRBV5-1 and TRBJ1-3; confidence is insufficient to name the D gene. Source: PBMCs, taken after 12 months of ibrutinib treatment. The clonotype originates from a human donor with chronic lymphocytic leukemia. The CDR3 reads CASSLLQSSGNTIYF. The DNA sequence is given as TGCGCCAGCAGCTTGTTACAGAGCTCTGGAAACACCATATATTTT.